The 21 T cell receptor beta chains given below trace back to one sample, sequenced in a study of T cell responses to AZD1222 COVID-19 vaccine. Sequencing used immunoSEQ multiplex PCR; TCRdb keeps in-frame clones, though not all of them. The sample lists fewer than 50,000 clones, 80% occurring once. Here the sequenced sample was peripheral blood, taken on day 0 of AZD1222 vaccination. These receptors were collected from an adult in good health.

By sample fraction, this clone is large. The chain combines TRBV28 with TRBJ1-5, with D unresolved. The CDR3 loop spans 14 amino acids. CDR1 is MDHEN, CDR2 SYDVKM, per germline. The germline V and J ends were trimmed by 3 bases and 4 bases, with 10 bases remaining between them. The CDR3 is CASSFVGSNQPQHF. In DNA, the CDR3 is TGTGCCAGCAGTTTTGTGGGTTCGAATCAGCCCCAGCATTTT.

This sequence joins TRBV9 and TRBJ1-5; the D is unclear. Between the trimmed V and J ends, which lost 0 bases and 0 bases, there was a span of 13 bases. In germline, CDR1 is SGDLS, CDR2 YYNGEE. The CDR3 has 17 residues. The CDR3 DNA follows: TGTGCCAGCAGCGTAGATGAAGGGATTAATAGCAATCAGCCCCAGCATTTT. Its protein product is CASSVDEGINSNQPQHF.

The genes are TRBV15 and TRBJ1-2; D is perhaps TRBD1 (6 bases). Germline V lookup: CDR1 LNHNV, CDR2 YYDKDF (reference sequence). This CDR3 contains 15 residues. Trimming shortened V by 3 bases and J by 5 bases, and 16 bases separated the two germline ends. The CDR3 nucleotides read TGTGCCACCAGCAGGGTACAGGGTGTGGGGTATGGCTACACCTTC. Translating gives CATSRVQGVGYGYTF.

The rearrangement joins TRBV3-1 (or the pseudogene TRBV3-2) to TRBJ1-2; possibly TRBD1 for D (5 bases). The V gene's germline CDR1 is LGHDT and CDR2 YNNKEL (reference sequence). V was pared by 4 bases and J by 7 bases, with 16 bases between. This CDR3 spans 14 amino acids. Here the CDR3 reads CASSRATGSFGYTF. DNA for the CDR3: TGTGCCAGCAGCCGGGCAACAGGATCGTTTGGCTACACCTTC.

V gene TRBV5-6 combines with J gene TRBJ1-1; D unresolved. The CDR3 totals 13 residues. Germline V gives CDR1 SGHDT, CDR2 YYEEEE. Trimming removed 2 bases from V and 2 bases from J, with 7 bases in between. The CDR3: CASSFRRNTEAFF. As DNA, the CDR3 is TGTGCCAGCAGCTTTAGGAGAAACACTGAAGCTTTCTTT.

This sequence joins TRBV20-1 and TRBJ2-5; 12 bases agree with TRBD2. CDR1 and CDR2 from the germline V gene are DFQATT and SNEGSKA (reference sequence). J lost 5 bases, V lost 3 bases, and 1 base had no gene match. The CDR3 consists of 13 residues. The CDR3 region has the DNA TGCAGTGCTAGTGGACTAGCGGGGGAGACCCAGTACTTC. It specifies CSASGLAGETQYF.

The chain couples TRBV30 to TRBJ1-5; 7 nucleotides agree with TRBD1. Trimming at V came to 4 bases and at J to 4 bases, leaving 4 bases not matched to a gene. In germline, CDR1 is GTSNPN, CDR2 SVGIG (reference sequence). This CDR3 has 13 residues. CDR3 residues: CAWTTGQNQPQHF. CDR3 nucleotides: TGTGCCTGGACGACAGGGCAGAATCAGCCCCAGCATTTT.

CDR3 DNA sequence: TGTGCCATCAGGAGTGCCGGGACACCGAGCACCGGGGAGCTGTTTTTT. Protein: CAIRSAGTPSTGELFF. The chain has TRBV10-3 and TRBJ2-2; tentatively, D is TRBD1 (6 bases). The CDR3 extends over 16 amino acids. Per the germline V gene, CDR1 is ENHRY and CDR2 is SYGVKD. V lost 6 bases and J 4 bases, leaving 18 bases between the germline ends.

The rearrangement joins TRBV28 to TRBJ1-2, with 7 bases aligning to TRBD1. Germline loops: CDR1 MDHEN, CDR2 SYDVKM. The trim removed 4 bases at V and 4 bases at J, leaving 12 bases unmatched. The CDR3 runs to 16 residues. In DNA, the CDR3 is TGTGCCAGCAGTTCCCCGGGACGGACAGGAGGCTATGGCTACACCTTC. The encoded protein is CASSSPGRTGGYGYTF.

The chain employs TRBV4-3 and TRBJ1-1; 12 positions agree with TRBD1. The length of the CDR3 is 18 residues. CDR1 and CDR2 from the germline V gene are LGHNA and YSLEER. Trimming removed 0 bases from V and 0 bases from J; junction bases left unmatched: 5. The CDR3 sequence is CASSQDLGTGGLNTEAFF. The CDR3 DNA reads TGCGCCAGCAGCCAAGATCTAGGGACAGGGGGCCTGAACACTGAAGCTTTCTTT.

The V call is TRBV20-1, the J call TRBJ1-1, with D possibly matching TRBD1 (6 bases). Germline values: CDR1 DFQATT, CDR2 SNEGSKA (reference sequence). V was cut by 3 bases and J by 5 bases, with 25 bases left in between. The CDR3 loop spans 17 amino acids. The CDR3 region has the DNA TGCAGTGCTAGTCAAGGTCAGGACAGTTACCCCCGGACTGAAGCTTTCTTT. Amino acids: CSASQGQDSYPRTEAFF.

CDR3: CASSPSWDRAYEQYF. CDR3 DNA: TGTGCCAGCAGCCCATCCTGGGACAGGGCCTACGAGCAGTACTTC. The V call is TRBV28, the J call TRBJ2-7; 9 nucleotides agree with TRBD1. Germline V lookup: CDR1 MDHEN, CDR2 SYDVKM. The CDR3 consists of 15 residues. J was trimmed by 2 bases and V by 6 bases; bases with no gene match: 8.

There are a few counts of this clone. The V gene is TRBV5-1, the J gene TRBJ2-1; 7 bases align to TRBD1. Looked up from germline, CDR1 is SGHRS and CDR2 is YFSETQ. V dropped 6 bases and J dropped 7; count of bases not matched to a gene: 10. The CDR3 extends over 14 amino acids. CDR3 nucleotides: TGCGCCAGCAAGAGGGGACAGCCGGAAAATGAGCAGTTCTTC. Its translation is CASKRGQPENEQFF.

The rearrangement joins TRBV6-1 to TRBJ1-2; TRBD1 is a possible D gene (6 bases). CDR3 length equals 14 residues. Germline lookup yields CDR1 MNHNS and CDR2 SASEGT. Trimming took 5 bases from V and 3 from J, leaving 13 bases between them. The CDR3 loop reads CASSFPGQHYGYTF. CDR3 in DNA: TGTGCCAGCAGTTTTCCCGGACAGCACTATGGCTACACCTTC.

CDR3 DNA: TGTGCCAGCAGCCAGGGCAGAGGCGAAGCCCAGCATTTT. Translation: CASSQGRGEAQHF. This chain joins TRBV3-1 (or the pseudogene TRBV3-2) and TRBJ1-5, with D uncertain. V lost 3 bases and J 11 bases, leaving 14 bases between the germline ends. Germline V CDR1 and CDR2: LGHDT, YNNKEL (reference sequence). The CDR3 is 13 residues long.

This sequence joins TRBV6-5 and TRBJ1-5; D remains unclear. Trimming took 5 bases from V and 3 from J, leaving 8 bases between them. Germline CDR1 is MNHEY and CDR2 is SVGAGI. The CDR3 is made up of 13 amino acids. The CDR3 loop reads CASSTNLNQPQHF. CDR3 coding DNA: TGTGCCAGCAGTACGAACCTCAATCAGCCCCAGCATTTT.

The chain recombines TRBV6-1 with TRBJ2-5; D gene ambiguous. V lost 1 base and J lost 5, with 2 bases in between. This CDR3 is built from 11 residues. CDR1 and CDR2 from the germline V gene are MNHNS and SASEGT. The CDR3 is CASSEVETQYF. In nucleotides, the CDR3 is TGTGCCAGCAGTGAAGTGGAGACCCAGTACTTC.

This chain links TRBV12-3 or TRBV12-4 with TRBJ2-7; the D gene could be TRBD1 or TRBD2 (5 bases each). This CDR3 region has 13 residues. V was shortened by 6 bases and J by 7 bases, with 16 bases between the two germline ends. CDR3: CASSDGGSWEQYF. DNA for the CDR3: TGTGCCAGCAGCGATGGGGGATCTTGGGAGCAGTACTTC.

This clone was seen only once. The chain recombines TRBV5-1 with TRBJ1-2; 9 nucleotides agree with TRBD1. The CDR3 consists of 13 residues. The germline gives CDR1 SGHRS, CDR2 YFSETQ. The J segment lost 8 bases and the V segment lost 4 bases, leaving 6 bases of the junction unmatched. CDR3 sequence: CASSQGQGSGYTF. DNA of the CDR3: TGCGCCAGCAGCCAAGGACAGGGGAGCGGCTACACCTTC.

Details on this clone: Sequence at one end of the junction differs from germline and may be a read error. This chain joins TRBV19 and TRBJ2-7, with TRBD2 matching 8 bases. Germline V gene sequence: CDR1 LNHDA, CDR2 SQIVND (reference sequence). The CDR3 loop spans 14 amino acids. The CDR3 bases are TGTGCCAGTAGTATAAGCGGGAGCTCCAACGAGCAGTACTTC. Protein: CASSISGSSNEQYF.

CDR3: CASSYSAPGGTEQFF. CDR3 in DNA: TGTGCCAGCAGTTACTCCGCCCCGGGGGGAACGGAGCAGTTCTTC. This sequence joins TRBV6-5 and TRBJ2-1; 7 positions match TRBD2. In germline, CDR1 is MNHEY, CDR2 SVGAGI. CDR3 length equals 15 residues. Unmatched junction bases numbered 9, after V lost 0 bases and J lost 10 bases.